The source of this T cell receptor (beta chain) is a study of T cells after yellow fever vaccination. The wider study: Preparation used SMART-Seq v4 Ultra Low Input for the low-cell-number fractions.

Details on this clonotype: Its antigen is unknown.

A universal primer site and UMIs were added as TCR cDNA was made by 5'RACE template switching. TCRdb reanalysed the 5' RACE reads using MiXCR and keeps one entry per CDR3 protein. The table shows a few hundred thousand distinct CDR3 sequences, with under 25% occurring only once. Per the germline V gene, CDR1 is DFQATT and CDR2 is SNEGSKA (reference sequence). J was trimmed by 4 bases and V by 0 bases; bases with no gene match: 5. The CDR3 is 14 residues long. Points from the study as a whole: Some clonotypes were seen in both the CD4 and the CD8 compartments. These made up a small share and likely arose from convergent recombination. Most primary-vaccination clones recurred post-booster (around 95% CD4, around 86% CD8).

The TCR sequence derives from a man in his thirties or forties who received the YFV17D yellow fever vaccine. The rearrangement uses TRBV20-1 and TRBJ2-5; 7 positions match TRBD2. The sequencing here drew on PBMCs, taken 15 days after the yellow fever booster vaccination. CDR3: CSAREGGGAETQYF. The CDR3, as DNA: TGCAGTGCTAGAGAGGGGGGAGGGGCAGAGACCCAGTACTTC.